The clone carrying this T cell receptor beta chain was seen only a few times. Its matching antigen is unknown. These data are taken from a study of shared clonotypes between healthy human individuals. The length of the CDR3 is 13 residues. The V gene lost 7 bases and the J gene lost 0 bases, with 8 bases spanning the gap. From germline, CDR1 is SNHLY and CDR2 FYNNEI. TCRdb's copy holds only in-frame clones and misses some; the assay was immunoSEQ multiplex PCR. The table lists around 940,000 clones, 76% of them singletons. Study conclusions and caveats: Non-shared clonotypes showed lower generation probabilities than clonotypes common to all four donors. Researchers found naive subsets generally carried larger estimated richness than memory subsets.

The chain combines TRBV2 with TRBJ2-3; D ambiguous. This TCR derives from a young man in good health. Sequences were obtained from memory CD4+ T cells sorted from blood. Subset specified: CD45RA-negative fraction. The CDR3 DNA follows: TGTGCCAGCAAAACAGATAGCACAGATACGCAGTATTTT. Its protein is CASKTDSTDTQYF.